The T cell receptor beta chain under discussion was sequenced for a study of T-cell memory formation after mild COVID-19. Background on the study: The two donors had largely donor-specific TCR clusters.

Worth noting for this clonotype: Its specificity is not known.

This CDR3 has 11 residues. V was pared by 6 bases and J by 11 bases, with 11 bases between. Study-level results: Later expanders leaned CD4+, whereas day 15 to 85 contracting clones were balanced CD4/CD8. That cross-reactive memory joined was suggested by some responding clones appearing in pre-infection memory.

Researchers used 5'RACE with constant-segment primers to make TCR alpha and TCR beta cDNA libraries that carry sample barcodes and UMIs. TCRdb fed the 5' RACE reads into MiXCR, producing one record per CDR3 protein. This sample has about 600,000 distinct CDR3 sequences, with about 20% found just once. The sequence was collected from an adult woman who had mild COVID-19 (a few samples of this study predate the infection). Cell type and time point are not known. Material for sequencing was PBMCs or a T cell subset sorted from them (not recorded which). V and J are TRBV12-3 or TRBV12-4 and TRBJ2-1; D not certain. CDR3 amino acids: CASSIERKQFF. CDR3 sequence (DNA): TGTGCCAGCAGCATTGAGAGAAAGCAGTTCTTC.